Below are 23 T cell receptor beta chains sequenced from a single sample in a study of shared clonotypes between healthy human individuals. Sequencing used immunoSEQ multiplex PCR; TCRdb keeps in-frame clones, though not all of them. This table holds 1 million to 1.2 million clones, about 72% found once. Sample: memory CD4+ T cells from PBMCs. As to subset: CD45RA-negative fraction. These receptor sequences come from a man aged 18 to 35 in good health. Some clones in this sample may be carry-over from other donors' samples.

The chain couples TRBV2 to TRBJ2-1; 7 bases line up with TRBD2. Germline assignment: CDR1 SNHLY and CDR2 FYNNEI. With V trimmed by 4 bases and J by 5 bases, 2 bases remained unmatched. The CDR3 covers 13 residues. The CDR3 coding sequence is TGTGCCAGCAGTGTGGGAGGGAACAATGAGCAGTTCTTC. It codes for CASSVGGNNEQFF.

As to this clone: This same CDR3 is encoded by further DNA sequences in the sample. V and J are TRBV7-2 and TRBJ2-7, with D perhaps matching TRBD1 (5 bases). This CDR3 region has 14 residues. Per germline, CDR1 SGHTA and CDR2 FQGNSA. The V end was cut by 1 base, the J end by 6 bases, with 13 bases between. Here the CDR3 DNA reads TGTGCCAGCAGCTTAGTCGGGCAGGGAATCGAGCAGTACTTC. Its protein product is CASSLVGQGIEQYF.

This rearrangement joins TRBV20-1 to TRBJ1-1; D is perhaps TRBD1 (5 bases). The germline V gene has CDR1 DFQATT and CDR2 SNEGSKA (reference sequence). The CDR3 is 11 amino acids. Between the trimmed V and J ends, which lost 4 bases and 6 bases, there was a span of 9 bases. CDR3 sequence (DNA): TGCAGTGCTAATAGACAGCCTGAAGCTTTCTTT. Its protein product is CSANRQPEAFF.

V usage is TRBV29-1 and J usage is TRBJ1-1; D unclear. Germline V gives CDR1 SQVTM, CDR2 ANQGSEA. Trimming cost V 7 bases and J 3 bases, with 18 bases left between them. The CDR3 runs 14 residues. The CDR3 DNA is TGCAGCGCTTCCTTCACGGGGTCTCACACTGAAGCTTTCTTT. Translated: CSASFTGSHTEAFF.

This clone was seen only once. This chain connects TRBV9 to TRBJ2-7, with 9 bases matching TRBD2. Germline-derived CDR1 and CDR2 are SGDLS and YYNGEE. After removal of 0 bases from V and 2 bases from J, the junction contained 3 bases not matched to a gene. The CDR3 loop spans 15 amino acids. Written as DNA, the CDR3 is TGTGCCAGCAGCGTAGAAGGGACTAGCACCTACGAGCAGTACTTC. It specifies CASSVEGTSTYEQYF.

In regard to this clone: Other DNA sequences in this sample translate to the same CDR3. The rearrangement uses TRBV6-1 and TRBJ2-7; 10 bases agree with TRBD2. The V gene's germline CDR1 is MNHNS and CDR2 SASEGT. The CDR3 contains 14 residues. The V and J ends lost 6 bases and 4 bases, in that order; junction bases with no gene match: 6. This CDR3 is CASRAWTSGYEQYF. CDR3 sequence (DNA): TGTGCCAGCAGAGCGTGGACTAGCGGTTACGAGCAGTACTTC.

The chain has TRBV11-2 and TRBJ2-3, with TRBD2 identical over 15 bases. The CDR3 totals 15 residues. CDR1 and CDR2 (germline): SGHAT, FQNNGV. V trimming: 8 bases; J trimming: 4 bases; junction bases outside the gene matches: 4. CDR3 coding DNA: TGTGCCAGCGGACTAGCGGGAGGGCGGGCAGATACGCAGTATTTT. This codes for CASGLAGGRADTQYF.

The chain is built from TRBV27 and TRBJ2-7; TRBD2 matches at 11 bases. CDR3 length: 16 amino acids. Germline lookup yields CDR1 MNHEY and CDR2 SMNVEV (reference sequence). Trimming took 3 bases from V and 3 from J; bases not matched to a gene: 7. The CDR3 DNA follows: TGTGCCAGCAGTTTGGGACTAGCGGTAGTGGGCTACGAGCAGTACTTC. Protein sequence: CASSLGLAVVGYEQYF.

V and J are TRBV28 and TRBJ2-1, with D possibly being TRBD1 (6 bases). V shed 6 bases and J shed 4 bases, with 31 bases lying between them. This CDR3 region has 20 residues. The germline V gene encodes CDR1 MDHEN and CDR2 SYDVKM. The DNA of the CDR3 is TGTGCCAGCAGCCCAAGGCCGGGTAGGGGGAGCGCAGAGGTATACAATGAGCAGTTCTTC. It yields the protein CASSPRPGRGSAEVYNEQFF.

The gene calls are TRBV28 and TRBJ2-7; D not resolved. This CDR3 region has 13 residues. V lost 3 bases and J lost 2, with 8 bases in between. The germline V gene has CDR1 MDHEN and CDR2 SYDVKM. CDR3 protein: CASSFGSAYEQYF. CDR3 DNA: TGTGCCAGCAGTTTCGGCAGTGCCTACGAGCAGTACTTC.

V is TRBV5-4 and J is TRBJ2-5; 7 positions agree with TRBD2. This CDR3 is 15 amino acids long. CDR1 is SGHNT and CDR2 is YYREEE in the germline V gene (reference sequence). V was clipped by 1 base and J by 5 bases; unmatched bases: 8. The CDR3 protein is CASSLNGGGPETQYF. CDR3 bases: TGTGCCAGCAGCTTGAACGGGGGAGGGCCGGAGACCCAGTACTTC. The variable domain in full, completed from reference TRBV5-4 and TRBJ2-5, reads ETGVTQSPTHLIKTRGQQVTLRCSSQSGHNTVSWYQQALGQGPQFIFQYYREEENGRGNFPPRFSGLQFPNYSSELNVNALELDDSALYLCASSLNGGGPETQYFGPGTRLLVL.

This clone was observed a few times. Within the sample, other DNA sequences also encode this same CDR3. The rearrangement uses TRBV11-2 and TRBJ2-1, with 7 bases aligning to TRBD2. Germline V gives CDR1 SGHAT, CDR2 FQNNGV. J gave up 2 bases and V 3 bases, and 1 base lay outside the gene matches. The CDR3 contains 14 residues. CDR3 nucleotide sequence: TGTGCCAGCAGCTTTGGGAGGGCCTACAATGAGCAGTTCTTC. This sequence encodes CASSFGRAYNEQFF.

This clone appeared a single time. The chain recombines TRBV5-4 with TRBJ1-2; a weak D match, TRBD1 (6 bases). The V gene lost 4 bases and the J gene lost 3 bases, with 16 bases spanning the gap. Germline CDR1 and CDR2: SGHNT and YYREEE (reference sequence). CDR3 length: 15 residues. The CDR3 nucleotides read TGTGCCAGCAGCCCTAGGGGGGGCAGGGACTATGGCTACACCTTC. Protein: CASSPRGGRDYGYTF.

The chain employs TRBV15 and TRBJ1-1; TRBD1 matches 7 bases. With 1 base clipped from V and 0 bases from J, the junction kept 14 bases outside the gene matches. The CDR3 is made up of 19 amino acids. Germline assignment: CDR1 LNHNV and CDR2 YYDKDF (reference sequence). The CDR3 bases are TGTGCCACCAGCAGAGTAGGGAAGGGGGCTCCCCCGTTGAACACTGAAGCTTTCTTT. Translating gives CATSRVGKGAPPLNTEAFF.

The V and J genes are TRBV11-3 and TRBJ1-1; the D gene is possibly TRBD1 (6 bases). The CDR3 is made up of 15 amino acids. The germline gives CDR1 SGHNT, CDR2 YENEEA. The germline V and J ends were trimmed by 6 bases and 4 bases, with 18 bases remaining between them. The CDR3 here is CASSPRGGLATEAFF. The CDR3 nucleotides are TGTGCCAGCAGTCCTCGAGGGGGGTTGGCCACTGAAGCTTTCTTT.

The chain carries TRBV7-2 and TRBJ2-2, with a possible D match to TRBD2 (5 bases). The germline CDR1 and CDR2 sequences are SGHTA and FQGNSA. V dropped 2 bases and J dropped 5 bases, with 15 bases sitting between them. The CDR3 consists of 16 residues. Written as DNA, the CDR3 is TGTGCCAGCAGCTTATGGAGTCCCCCGGGGACCGGGGAGCTGTTTTTT. Its protein product is CASSLWSPPGTGELFF. Together with reference TRBV7-2 and TRBJ2-2, the CDR3 gives the full variable domain: GAGVSQSPSNKVTEKGKDVELRCDPISGHTALYWYRQSLGQGLEFLIYFQGNSAPDKSGLPSDRFSAERTGGSVSTLTIQRTQQEDSAVYLCASSLWSPPGTGELFFGEGSRLTVL.

The CDR3 sequence: CASSSPRGISYEQYF. CDR3 coding DNA: TGTGCCAGCAGTTCTCCCAGGGGGATCAGCTACGAGCAGTACTTC. The V gene is TRBV6-6, the J gene TRBJ2-7; 7 nucleotides align to TRBD1. V lost 4 bases and J lost 3; bases outside the gene matches: 9. This CDR3 comprises 15 residues. Per the germline V gene, CDR1 is MNHNY and CDR2 is SVGAGI (reference sequence).

This clone occurred once. This chain uses TRBV5-1 with TRBJ2-7; D could derive from TRBD1 or TRBD2 (5 bases each). V dropped 0 bases and J dropped 2 bases, with 9 bases sitting between them. Looked up from germline, CDR1 is SGHRS and CDR2 is YFSETQ. The CDR3 covers 14 residues. The CDR3 region is CASSLGGNTYEQYF. CDR3 nucleotide sequence: TGCGCCAGCAGCTTGGGGGGGAACACCTACGAGCAGTACTTC. The full variable domain, completed using reference TRBV5-1 and TRBJ2-7, is KAGVTQTPRYLIKTRGQQVTLSCSPISGHRSVSWYQQTPGQGLQFLFEYFSETQRNKGNFPGRFSGRQFSNSRSEMNVSTLELGDSALYLCASSLGGNTYEQYFGPGTRLTVT.

The chain uses TRBV15 and TRBJ1-3, with D maybe TRBD1 (5 bases). The CDR3 contains 14 residues. In germline, CDR1 is LNHNV, CDR2 YYDKDF (reference sequence). Trimming took off 5 bases at V and 0 bases at J, with 8 bases between the two ends. CDR3 DNA: TGTGCCACCAGCGTGGGGCACTCTGGAAACACCATATATTTT. Encoded protein: CATSVGHSGNTIYF.

This clone was seen only a few times. The J gene is TRBJ2-5, the V gene TRBV11-3, with 10 bases aligning to TRBD2. The trim removed 4 bases at V and 0 bases at J, leaving 2 bases unmatched. The CDR3 contains 15 residues. The germline CDR1 and CDR2 sequences are SGHNT and YENEEA. The CDR3 sequence is CASSSGTSDQETQYF. The CDR3 DNA sequence: TGTGCCAGCAGCTCTGGGACTAGCGACCAAGAGACCCAGTACTTC.

This clone was detected many times. This chain uses TRBV28 with TRBJ2-1, with 7 bases matching TRBD1. J gave up 4 bases and V 6 bases, and 6 bases lay outside the gene matches. The CDR3 is 14 amino acids. The germline V gene has CDR1 MDHEN and CDR2 SYDVKM. CDR3 in amino acids: CASSPGDSYNEQFF. DNA for the CDR3: TGTGCCAGCAGCCCCGGGGACAGTTACAATGAGCAGTTCTTC.

The chain recombines TRBV27 with TRBJ2-4, with TRBD2 identical over 11 bases. Germline loops: CDR1 MNHEY, CDR2 SMNVEV (reference sequence). The CDR3 totals 17 residues. V dropped 6 bases and J dropped 0; count of bases not matched to a gene: 7. For the CDR3, the DNA is TGTGCCAGCAGGACTAGCGGGGCGACACTAGCCAAAAACATTCAGTACTTC. Its translation: CASRTSGATLAKNIQYF.

The chain links TRBV5-1 to TRBJ1-4, with D maybe TRBD1 (5 bases). With 5 bases removed from V and 6 bases from J, the gap between germline ends came to 17 bases. Germline CDR1 SGHRS, CDR2 YFSETQ. The CDR3 is 15 residues long. CDR3 sequence reads: CASRQGVGAYEKLFF. The CDR3, as DNA: TGCGCCAGCAGGCAAGGGGTAGGAGCTTATGAAAAACTGTTTTTT.